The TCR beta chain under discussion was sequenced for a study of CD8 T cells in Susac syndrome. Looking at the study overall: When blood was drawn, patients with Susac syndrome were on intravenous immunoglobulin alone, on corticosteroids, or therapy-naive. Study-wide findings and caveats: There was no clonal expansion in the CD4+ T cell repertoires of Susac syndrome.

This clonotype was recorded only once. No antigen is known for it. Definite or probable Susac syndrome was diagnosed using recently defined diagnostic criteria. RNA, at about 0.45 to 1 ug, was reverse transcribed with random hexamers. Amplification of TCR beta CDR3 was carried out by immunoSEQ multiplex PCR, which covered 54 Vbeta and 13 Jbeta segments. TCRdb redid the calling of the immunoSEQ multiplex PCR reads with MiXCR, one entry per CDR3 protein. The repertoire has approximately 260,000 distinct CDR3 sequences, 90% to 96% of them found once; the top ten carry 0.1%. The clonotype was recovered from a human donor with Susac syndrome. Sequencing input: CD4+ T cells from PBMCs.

For the CDR3, the DNA is TGTGCCAGCAGTCCGACCCGGGGCTCGGTGGGGGCCCAGTACTTC. The encoded protein is CASSPTRGSVGAQYF. V usage is TRBV27 and J usage is TRBJ2-5; possibly TRBD1 or TRBD2 for D (5 bases each). The CDR3 loop spans 15 amino acids. Germline assignment: CDR1 MNHEY and CDR2 SMNVEV (reference sequence). The V and J ends lost 5 bases and 9 bases respectively, with 22 bases between them.